Only a few counts were recorded for the clone carrying this TCR beta chain. The antigen is undetermined. The germline gives CDR1 SGHAT, CDR2 FQNNGV. The V gene end was trimmed by 5 bases and the J gene end by 4 bases; junction bases not matched to a gene: 7. This CDR3 spans 14 amino acids. Amplification used 60 Vbeta primers and 13 Jbeta primers. Generated by immunoSEQ multiplex PCR, the TCRdb table keeps only in-frame clones and is missing some. The repertoire has more than 150,000 clones, over 75% of them found once; the top ten carry approximately 0.23%. This specimen comes from a study of cytomegalovirus exposure and HLA in healthy donors. Study-wide findings and caveats: Later analysis associated a missense DCLRE1C variant with TCR beta V- and J-gene trimming.

The sequence was obtained from a girl in the first two years of life in good health and CMV-seronegative. The specimen sequenced was PBMCs. The V gene is TRBV11-2, the J gene TRBJ2-7; 8 nucleotides line up with TRBD2. CDR3 in amino acids: CASSLSAGEYEQYF. The CDR3 coding sequence is TGTGCCAGCAGCCTATCAGCGGGAGAGTACGAGCAGTACTTC.